Below are 28 T cell receptor beta chains sequenced from a single sample in a study of identical twins. TCRdb fed the 5' RACE reads into MiXCR, producing one record per CDR3 protein. The profile covers 500,000 to 550,000 distinct CDR3 sequences, with around 20% appearing a single time and around 0.91% taken by the ten largest. These data were likewise used in another study, on T cells expressing NK-cell markers.

The sample taken for sequencing was CD4+ T cells sorted from blood. Receptor source: a woman younger than 35 in good health.

This chain links TRBV29-1 with TRBJ1-4, with a possible D match to TRBD1 (6 bases). Germline-derived CDR1 and CDR2 are SQVTM and ANQGSEA. This CDR3 region has 12 residues. Trimming pared 5 bases from V and 5 bases from J, leaving 9 bases between. CDR3: CSVRRGNEKLFF. CDR3 nucleotides: TGCAGCGTTCGGAGGGGGAATGAAAAACTGTTTTTT. Combining the CDR3 with reference TRBV29-1 and TRBJ1-4 gives the whole variable domain SAVISQKPSRDICQRGTSLTIQCQVDSQVTMMFWYRQQPGQSLTLIATANQGSEATYESGFVIDKFPISRPNLTFSTLTVSNMSPEDSSIYLCSVRRGNEKLFFGSGTQLSVL.

The chain combines TRBV3-1 with TRBJ1-2; 7 bases agree with TRBD1. The CDR3 loop spans 16 amino acids. J was trimmed by 6 bases and V by 2 bases; bases with no gene match: 12. Germline lookup yields CDR1 LGHDT and CDR2 YNNKEL (reference sequence). The CDR3 DNA reads as TGTGCCAGCAGCCAAAGACAGGGCCGCCTCGGGGATGGCTACACCTTC. It specifies CASSQRQGRLGDGYTF.

The genes are TRBV5-5 and TRBJ1-2; tentatively, D is TRBD1 (5 bases). V shed 4 bases and J shed 0 bases, with 13 bases lying between them. CDR3 length: 15 amino acids. The V gene's germline CDR1 is SGHKS and CDR2 YYEKEE (reference sequence). The CDR3 sequence: CASSPGLEANYGYTF. In DNA, the CDR3 is TGTGCCAGCAGCCCGGGACTGGAGGCTAACTATGGCTACACCTTC.

This clonotype has only a few counts. The chain combines TRBV20-1 with TRBJ1-2; D possibly corresponds to TRBD1 (5 bases). V was trimmed by 1 base and J by 0 bases, leaving 15 bases between them. The length of the CDR3 is 16 residues. Germline lookup yields CDR1 DFQATT and CDR2 SNEGSKA (reference sequence). The CDR3 DNA sequence: TGCAGTGCTAGAGCGAGAGCTGAAGGGGCTAACTATGGCTACACCTTC. Translation: CSARARAEGANYGYTF.

In its sample, this clonotype was seen a few times. The genes are TRBV6-1 and TRBJ2-7; 7 bases are a match to TRBD1. V shed 2 bases, J shed 0 bases, and the junction held 7 bases outside the gene matches. Germline loops: CDR1 MNHNS, CDR2 SASEGT. The CDR3 extends over 16 amino acids. For the CDR3, the DNA is TGTGCCAGCAGTGAATGGGGGACAGCGAGCTCCTACGAGCAGTACTTC. It yields the protein CASSEWGTASSYEQYF.

J is TRBJ2-5 and V is TRBV7-2; a possible D gene is TRBD1 (6 bases). The germline gives CDR1 SGHTA, CDR2 FQGNSA. V was cut by 0 bases and J by 3 bases, with 11 bases left in between. The CDR3 has 15 residues. The CDR3 DNA follows: TGTGCCAGCAGCTTAGCGGGCTACAGGGAAGAGACCCAGTACTTC. This gives the protein CASSLAGYREETQYF.

This chain uses TRBV13 with TRBJ2-7; 10 nucleotides align to TRBD2. J lost 2 bases, V lost 6 bases, and 10 bases had no gene match. Germline assignment: CDR1 PRHDT and CDR2 FYEKMQ (reference sequence). This CDR3 contains 16 residues. The chain's CDR3 is CASRRTSGGFTYEQYF. The CDR3, as DNA: TGTGCCAGCAGGCGGACTAGCGGAGGATTTACCTACGAGCAGTACTTC. Full variable domain (missing parts from reference TRBV13 and TRBJ2-7): AAGVIQSPRHLIKEKRETATLKCYPIPRHDTVYWYQQGPGQDPQFLISFYEKMQSDKGSIPDRFSAQQFSDYHSELNMSSLELGDSALYFCASRRTSGGFTYEQYFGPGTRLTVT.

This clonotype came up many times. V is TRBV29-1 and J is TRBJ2-7; TRBD2 matches at 9 bases. This CDR3 comprises 13 residues. V shed 7 bases, J shed 2 bases, and the junction held 6 bases outside the gene matches. Germline assignment: CDR1 SQVTM and CDR2 ANQGSEA. The CDR3 protein is CSAIAGATYEQYF. CDR3 bases: TGCAGCGCGATAGCGGGGGCCACCTACGAGCAGTACTTC.

There are a few counts of this clonotype. This chain links TRBV3-1 with TRBJ1-5; D not certain. The germline CDR1 and CDR2 sequences are LGHDT and YNNKEL (reference sequence). V was clipped by 0 bases and J by 4 bases, with 10 bases between them. CDR3 length: 15 residues. The CDR3 here is CASSQDFGSNQPQHF. In DNA, the CDR3 is TGTGCCAGCAGCCAAGATTTTGGTTCAAATCAGCCCCAGCATTTT.

This clonotype was detected ten times or more. The chain links TRBV12-3 or TRBV12-4 to TRBJ1-5; 11 nucleotides match TRBD1. Trimming took 5 bases from V and 6 from J; bases not matched to a gene: 6. This CDR3 has 15 residues. CDR3 nucleotide sequence: TGTGCCAGCAGTCCCCGGGACAGGGGGGGTCAGCCCCAGCATTTT. Its translation: CASSPRDRGGQPQHF.

This clonotype came up a few times. This chain joins TRBV29-1 and TRBJ1-2; D might be TRBD1 (6 bases). This CDR3 comprises 16 residues. Trimming took off 3 bases at V and 6 bases at J, with 23 bases between the two ends. Germline V CDR1 and CDR2: SQVTM, ANQGSEA. CDR3 residues: CSVDGLWDTGAHGYTF. The CDR3 DNA reads as TGCAGCGTTGACGGTCTATGGGACACCGGAGCCCATGGCTACACCTTC.

The chain uses TRBV15 and TRBJ2-3, with TRBD2 identical over 8 bases. CDR1 is LNHNV, CDR2 YYDKDF, per germline (reference sequence). J gave up 4 bases and V 7 bases, and 1 base lay outside the gene matches. This CDR3 is built from 12 residues. For the CDR3, the DNA is TGTGCCACCACGGGGGGGCCAGATACGCAGTATTTT. It encodes CATTGGPDTQYF.

This clonotype was seen a handful of times. The chain recombines TRBV20-1 with TRBJ1-4; D unclear. Germline V gives CDR1 DFQATT, CDR2 SNEGSKA (reference sequence). The CDR3 loop spans 13 amino acids. The V and J ends lost 3 bases and 7 bases respectively, with 12 bases between them. As DNA, the CDR3 is TGCAGTGCTAGTCAGTCGGGTGGTGAAAAACTGTTTTTT. It is translated as CSASQSGGEKLFF.

This clonotype has just a few counts. This rearrangement joins TRBV6-2 or TRBV6-3 to TRBJ2-1; possibly TRBD2 for D (5 bases). V was cut by 6 bases and J by 5 bases, with 14 bases left in between. CDR1 MNHEY and CDR2 SVGEGT come from the germline V gene. The CDR3 spans 14 residues. For the CDR3, the DNA is TGTGCCAGCAGCTACCCCTGGAGGAACAATGAGCAGTTCTTC. It translates to CASSYPWRNNEQFF.

This clonotype has a handful of counts. The V gene is TRBV7-6, the J gene TRBJ2-2; no definite D call. The V end was cut by 4 bases, the J end by 4 bases, with 10 bases between. The CDR3 has 14 residues. CDR1 SGHVS and CDR2 FNYEAQ come from the germline V gene. CDR3 sequence: CASSSNYGTGELFF. The CDR3 nucleotides read TGTGCCAGCAGCTCCAACTATGGCACCGGGGAGCTGTTTTTT.

This clonotype came up a few times. The J gene is TRBJ2-3, the V gene TRBV4-1; 11 nucleotides align to TRBD2. Germline V CDR1 and CDR2: MGHRA, YSYEKL. The CDR3 is 16 residues long. Losses at the gene ends were 1 base for V and 3 bases for J; bases not matched to a gene: 3. The CDR3 region has the DNA TGCGCCAGCAGCCAAGCGGGGACTAGCGGTACAGATACGCAGTATTTT. Protein: CASSQAGTSGTDTQYF.

A few counts support this clonotype. J is TRBJ2-1 and V is TRBV5-1; D is unresolved. The CDR3 contains 12 residues. Germline loops: CDR1 SGHRS, CDR2 YFSETQ. Trimming took off 2 bases at V and 8 bases at J, with 8 bases between the two ends. DNA of the CDR3: TGCGCCAGCAGCTTCAACCGCGATGAGCAGTTCTTC. Translation gives CASSFNRDEQFF.

In its sample, this clonotype was seen a few times. V is TRBV12-3 or TRBV12-4 and J is TRBJ2-2; 9 bases agree with TRBD2. This CDR3 is built from 16 residues. J gave up 6 bases and V 3 bases, and 8 bases lay outside the gene matches. In DNA form, the CDR3 reads TGTGCCAGCAGTTTCGTTGCAGCGGGGGGCTCCGGGGAGCTGTTTTTT. It specifies CASSFVAAGGSGELFF.

The chain couples TRBV11-2 to TRBJ2-5; D might be TRBD2 (5 bases). The CDR3 consists of 14 residues. In germline, CDR1 is SGHAT, CDR2 FQNNGV. With 3 bases removed from V and 7 bases from J, the gap between germline ends came to 15 bases. CDR3 nucleotide sequence: TGTGCCAGCAGCTTCTGGTCCGAGGGTGGGACCCAGTACTTC. It codes for CASSFWSEGGTQYF.

This clonotype was recorded a few times. The gene calls are TRBV5-1 and TRBJ1-2; weak D call: TRBD1 (5 bases). This CDR3 contains 12 residues. In germline, CDR1 is SGHRS, CDR2 YFSETQ. The V gene lost 2 bases and the J gene lost 7 bases, with 9 bases spanning the gap. In DNA, the CDR3 is TGCGCCAGCAGCTTCCAGGGAGTTGGCTACACCTTC. Translation gives CASSFQGVGYTF.

This clonotype occurred a few times. The V gene is TRBV20-1, the J gene TRBJ1-2, with D possibly matching TRBD1 (6 bases). This CDR3 spans 13 amino acids. V shed 1 base and J shed 6 bases, with 12 bases lying between them. From germline, CDR1 is DFQATT and CDR2 SNEGSKA (reference sequence). The CDR3 here is CSARVNREDGYTF. The CDR3 bases are TGCAGTGCTAGAGTTAACAGGGAGGATGGCTACACCTTC.

With respect to this clonotype: A single base separates this from a much larger clone, so it may be a read error. The rearrangement uses TRBV6-1 and TRBJ2-5, with D unresolved. CDR3 length: 12 amino acids. Germline-derived CDR1 and CDR2 are MNHNS and SASEGT. Trimming pared 6 bases from V and 0 bases from J, leaving 5 bases between. This chain's CDR3 is CASRTYQETQYF. The CDR3 DNA sequence: TGTGCCAGCAGGACGTACCAAGAGACCCAGTACTTC.

This chain uses TRBV20-1 with TRBJ2-5; 9 bases are shared with TRBD2. This CDR3 comprises 11 residues. J lost 5 bases, V lost 8 bases, and 3 bases had no gene match. Looked up from germline, CDR1 is DFQATT and CDR2 is SNEGSKA (reference sequence). In DNA, the CDR3 is TGCAGTCTTAGCGGGGGTGAGACCCAGTACTTC. Translated: CSLSGGETQYF.

V is TRBV7-8 and J is TRBJ2-1, with TRBD2 identical over 8 bases. CDR3 length: 17 amino acids. V dropped 7 bases and J dropped 12; count of bases not matched to a gene: 23. The germline V gene has CDR1 SGHVS and CDR2 FQNEAQ. The CDR3 sequence is CASNSLPLGLASAGQFF. Here the CDR3 DNA reads TGTGCCAGCAACTCCCTCCCTTTAGGACTAGCAAGTGCAGGGCAGTTCTTC.

The table lists this clonotype with a few counts. This chain links TRBV6-5 with TRBJ2-3, with 8 nucleotides matching TRBD1. Germline CDR1 MNHEY, CDR2 SVGAGI. J gave up 9 bases and V 4 bases, and 9 bases lay outside the gene matches. The CDR3 loop spans 14 amino acids. The CDR3 DNA reads TGTGCCAGCAGTTGGGGACAGGTGGGGGACACGCAGTATTTT. Translated: CASSWGQVGDTQYF.

This clonotype was seen more than once but under ten times. The chain uses TRBV20-1 and TRBJ2-5; D not certain. The germline V and J ends were trimmed by 5 bases and 1 base, with 11 bases remaining between them. The V gene's germline CDR1 is DFQATT and CDR2 SNEGSKA (reference sequence). This CDR3 has 13 amino acids. As DNA, the CDR3 is TGCAGTGCTCCCCAAATGTTCCAAGAGACCCAGTACTTC. Amino acids: CSAPQMFQETQYF.

This chain connects TRBV18 to TRBJ1-3; D is unclear. Germline V gene data show CDR1 as KGHSH and CDR2 as LQKENI. Trimming took off 5 bases at V and 0 bases at J, with 8 bases between the two ends. This CDR3 comprises 14 residues. Written as DNA, the CDR3 is TGTGCCAGCTCAGAGACAAGCTCTGGAAACACCATATATTTT. Translation: CASSETSSGNTIYF.

V and J are TRBV7-2 and TRBJ2-1, with 11 bases identical to TRBD2. The CDR3 extends over 15 amino acids. Germline loops: CDR1 SGHTA, CDR2 FQGNSA. Trimming removed 1 base from V and 6 bases from J; junction bases left unmatched: 2. The CDR3 sequence is CASSLVAGGVNEQFF. Here the CDR3 DNA reads TGTGCCAGCAGCTTAGTAGCGGGAGGGGTCAATGAGCAGTTCTTC.